This TCR beta chain was observed in a study of blood T cell repertoires in COVID-19. Across the study: COVID-19 samples from acute and convalescent phases originated in the United States, Italy and Spain.

This CDR3 contains 14 residues. V lost 2 bases and J lost 1, with 9 bases in between. The germline V gene has CDR1 SGDLS and CDR2 YYNGEE. Profiling relied on immunoSEQ multiplex PCR, and the TCRdb table lists in-frame clones only, not all of them. The sample has 300,000 to 350,000 clones, around 87% seen once. This receptor was taken from a woman under 30 with acute COVID-19. The specimen sequenced was PBMCs or T cells enriched from blood (not recorded which). The chain has TRBV9 and TRBJ1-1, with D tentatively TRBD1 (5 bases). This chain's CDR3 is CASSVQTGNTEAFF. The CDR3 DNA reads TGTGCCAGCAGCGTCCAAACAGGGAACACTGAAGCTTTCTTT.